The following is a T cell receptor beta chain sequence with its context. Its antigen is currently unknown. The authors prepared the TCRbeta library with unique molecular identifiers. Using its own MiXCR run on the PCR reads, TCRdb lists one record per CDR3 protein. The table includes 500,000 to 650,000 distinct CDR3 sequences, over 10% detected once. This specimen belongs to a study of T-cell reconstitution after alpha-beta-depleted transplantation in children. Whole-study results and caveats: Counts and diversity of T cells one year after transplant came mostly from newly produced T cells.

This CDR3 is built from 15 residues. Between the trimmed V and J ends, which lost 3 bases and 5 bases, there was a span of 14 bases. Germline CDR1 and CDR2: SGHDN and FVKESK. This clonotype was obtained from a female patient between 2 and 15 years old who had a stem cell transplant for aplastic anemia, so the T cells may come from the graft donor. Source: PBMCs, mostly from graft donor cells, taken 180 days after TCRalphabeta/CD19-depleted stem cell transplant. The chain has TRBV14 and TRBJ2-1; D is possibly TRBD1 (6 bases). Here the CDR3 DNA reads TGTGCCAGCAGCCACCAGGGGCCGTTGAACAATGAGCAGTTCTTC. Its protein product is CASSHQGPLNNEQFF.